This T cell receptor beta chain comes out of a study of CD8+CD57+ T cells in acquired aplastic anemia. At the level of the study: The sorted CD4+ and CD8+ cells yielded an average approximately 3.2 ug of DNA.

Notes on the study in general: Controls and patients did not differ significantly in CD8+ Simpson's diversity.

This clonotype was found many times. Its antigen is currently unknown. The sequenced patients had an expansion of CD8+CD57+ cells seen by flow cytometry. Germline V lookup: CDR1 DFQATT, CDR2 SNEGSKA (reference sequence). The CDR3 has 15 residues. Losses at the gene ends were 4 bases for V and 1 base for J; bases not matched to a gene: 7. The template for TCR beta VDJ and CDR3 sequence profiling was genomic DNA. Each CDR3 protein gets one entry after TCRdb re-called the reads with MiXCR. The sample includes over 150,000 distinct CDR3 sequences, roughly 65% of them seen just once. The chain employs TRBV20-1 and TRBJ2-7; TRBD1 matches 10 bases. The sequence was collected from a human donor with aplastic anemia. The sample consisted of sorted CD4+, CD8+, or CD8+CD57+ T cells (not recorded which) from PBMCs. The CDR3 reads CSATRGQGFSYEQYF. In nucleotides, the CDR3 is TGCAGTGCTACCCGGGGACAGGGGTTTTCCTACGAGCAGTACTTC.